The next 20 T cell receptor beta chains were all read from a single sample in a study of T-cell memory formation after mild COVID-19. A single record per CDR3 protein comes from TCRdb applying MiXCR to the 5' RACE reads. This sample has approximately 150,000 distinct CDR3 sequences, with 15% to 20% found just once. Sequencing was carried out using PBMCs or a T cell subset sorted from them (not recorded which). The receptors come from an adult woman who had mild COVID-19 (a few samples of this study predate the infection). Cell type and time point are not known.

This chain's CDR3 is CSARPRQMNTEAFF. The CDR3 DNA reads as TGCAGTGCTAGACCCAGACAGATGAACACTGAAGCTTTCTTT. The rearrangement uses TRBV20-1 and TRBJ1-1; the D gene is possibly TRBD1 (5 bases). V lost 2 bases to trimming and J lost 0 bases, with 10 bases between them. Germline CDR1 reads DFQATT; CDR2 reads SNEGSKA (reference sequence). CDR3 size: 14 residues.

The table lists this clonotype with many counts. The gene calls are TRBV4-2 and TRBJ2-3, with D perhaps TRBD2 (6 bases). This CDR3 has 16 amino acids. Germline values: CDR1 LGHNA, CDR2 YNFKEQ. V lost 0 bases to trimming and J lost 0 bases, with 10 bases between them. For the CDR3, the DNA is TGTGCCAGCAGCCAAGATTGGGGGACTAGCACAGATACGCAGTATTTT. This encodes CASSQDWGTSTDTQYF.

The chain employs TRBV12-3 or TRBV12-4 and TRBJ2-1, with TRBD1 identical over 9 bases. The J segment lost 6 bases and the V segment lost 2 bases, leaving 5 bases of the junction unmatched. The CDR3 contains 15 residues. The CDR3 loop is CASSLLGQGTNEQFF. CDR3 DNA: TGTGCCAGCAGTTTACTGGGACAGGGAACCAATGAGCAGTTCTTC.

The V and J genes are TRBV12-3 or TRBV12-4 and TRBJ1-3; D may be TRBD1 (5 bases). V was shortened by 6 bases and J by 3 bases, with 15 bases between the two germline ends. CDR3 length: 15 residues. In DNA form, the CDR3 reads TGTGCCAGCAGGAGGGACCCGGGATTTGGAAACACCATATATTTT. Protein sequence: CASRRDPGFGNTIYF.

This clonotype was recorded a few times. This chain links TRBV5-1 with TRBJ1-1; D is possibly TRBD1 (6 bases). V lost 2 bases and J lost 6, with 35 bases in between. Germline V gene data show CDR1 as SGHRS and CDR2 as YFSETQ. The CDR3 spans 21 residues. In DNA, the CDR3 is TGCGCCAGCAGCTTCCCACCTAAAACTTCTGAGGGGGGACACACTATCGCTGAAGCTTTCTTT. It yields the protein CASSFPPKTSEGGHTIAEAFF.

The genes are TRBV6-2 or TRBV6-3 and TRBJ1-5; D not certain. The CDR3 is 17 amino acids. Trimming removed 2 bases from V and 6 bases from J, with 20 bases in between. The germline V gene has CDR1 MNHEY and CDR2 SVGEGT. For the CDR3, the DNA is TGTGCCAGCAGTTACGGCGACCTGAGAATCGGCTTTCAGCCCCAGCATTTT. It yields the protein CASSYGDLRIGFQPQHF.

This clonotype has more than one count but fewer than ten. The gene calls are TRBV3-1 and TRBJ2-3; 7 bases align to TRBD2. Looked up from germline, CDR1 is LGHDT and CDR2 is YNNKEL (reference sequence). With V trimmed by 0 bases and J by 7 bases, 16 bases remained unmatched. This CDR3 is 18 amino acids long. DNA for the CDR3: TGTGCCAGCAGCCAAGACCTAATCCCTAGCGGTGGCACCTATACGCAGTATTTT. Residues: CASSQDLIPSGGTYTQYF.

This clonotype has just a few counts. The chain has TRBV7-9 and TRBJ2-7, with D maybe TRBD1 (6 bases). The CDR3 contains 14 residues. Trimming removed 3 bases from V and 3 bases from J, with 12 bases in between. Per germline, CDR1 SEHNR and CDR2 FQNEAQ (reference sequence). For the CDR3, the DNA is TGTGCCAGCAGCTTCGGGACAACCCTCTACGAGCAGTACTTC. This encodes CASSFGTTLYEQYF.

This clonotype was counted between two and nine times. The rearrangement links TRBV27 to TRBJ2-3, with TRBD2 as a possible D gene (6 bases). With 5 bases removed from V and 0 bases from J, the gap between germline ends came to 15 bases. Germline V CDR1 and CDR2: MNHEY, SMNVEV (reference sequence). CDR3 length equals 16 residues. CDR3: CASSTQGLVSTDTQYF. As DNA, the CDR3 is TGTGCCAGCAGTACCCAGGGACTTGTGAGCACAGATACGCAGTATTTT.

The chain links TRBV7-2 to TRBJ2-2, with 7 bases lining up with TRBD1. Germline trimming cut 1 base from V and 4 bases from J; bases unmatched to any gene: 6. The CDR3 runs to 16 residues. The germline V gene has CDR1 SGHTA and CDR2 FQGNSA. The chain's CDR3 is CASSLGPGGFTGELFF. The CDR3 region has the DNA TGTGCCAGCAGCTTAGGTCCAGGGGGTTTCACCGGGGAGCTGTTTTTT.

V usage is TRBV10-1 and J usage is TRBJ2-3; 7 bases are a match to TRBD2. The CDR3 has 18 residues. With V trimmed by 10 bases and J by 3 bases, 22 bases remained unmatched. Looked up from germline, CDR1 is WNHNN and CDR2 is SYGVQD (reference sequence). CDR3 residues: CATPQGSGTPGGTDTQYF. In nucleotides, the CDR3 is TGCGCCACCCCGCAAGGGAGCGGGACGCCCGGTGGAACAGATACGCAGTATTTT.

This clonotype was seen more than once but under ten times. The chain has TRBV15 and TRBJ2-1, with 10 positions matching TRBD2. The junction had 9 bases not matched to a gene; V was cut back by 0 bases and J by 4 bases. Germline V gives CDR1 LNHNV, CDR2 YYDKDF (reference sequence). This CDR3 is built from 18 residues. The CDR3 DNA reads TGTGCCACCAGCAGAGACCTAGAAAGCGGGAGGGTTTACAATGAGCAGTTCTTC. It translates to CATSRDLESGRVYNEQFF.

This chain uses TRBV18 with TRBJ1-1, with D tentatively TRBD1 (6 bases). Trimming left V 2 bases short and J 1 base short, with 8 bases between. CDR1 is KGHSH, CDR2 LQKENI, per germline. The CDR3 has 14 amino acids. The CDR3 protein is CASSPGDKNTEAFF. CDR3 bases: TGTGCCAGCTCACCAGGGGACAAGAACACTGAAGCTTTCTTT.

This clonotype was observed at least ten times. The V gene is TRBV7-3, the J gene TRBJ2-3; D may correspond to TRBD1 or TRBD2 (5 bases each). V lost 0 bases to trimming and J lost 4 bases, with 14 bases between them. This CDR3 contains 16 residues. Germline V gene sequence: CDR1 SGHTA, CDR2 FQGTGA. The CDR3 DNA follows: TGTGCCAGCAGCTTAACGCCGGGACCCCCCTCAGATACGCAGTATTTT. Its protein product is CASSLTPGPPSDTQYF.

The chain has TRBV20-1 and TRBJ1-5, with a possible D match to TRBD1 (5 bases). Per the germline V gene, CDR1 is DFQATT and CDR2 is SNEGSKA (reference sequence). V lost 1 base to trimming and J lost 7 bases, with 11 bases between them. The CDR3 runs to 13 residues. For the CDR3, the DNA is TGCAGTGCTAGAGGACAGAATCGGCAGCCCCAGCATTTT. Translation gives CSARGQNRQPQHF.

V is TRBV2 and J is TRBJ2-1; D is possibly TRBD1 (6 bases). CDR1 SNHLY and CDR2 FYNNEI come from the germline V gene. Trimming removed 7 bases from V and 4 bases from J, with 14 bases in between. The CDR3 runs to 14 residues. As DNA, the CDR3 is TGTGCCAGCAAACAGGGAGTTATGTACAATGAGCAGTTCTTC. Its translation: CASKQGVMYNEQFF.

This chain links TRBV10-3 with TRBJ1-5; no reliable D call. Trimming left V 2 bases short and J 1 base short, with 9 bases between. Germline values: CDR1 ENHRY, CDR2 SYGVKD. There are 15 residues in the CDR3. CDR3 nucleotide sequence: TGTGCCATCAGTGAGAGTTCACAGAGCAATCAGCCCCAGCATTTT. This sequence encodes CAISESSQSNQPQHF.

This clonotype appeared a single time. The chain links TRBV6-6 to TRBJ1-1, with D possibly TRBD1 on 5 matching bases. The CDR3 extends over 16 amino acids. Trimming removed 4 bases from V and 3 bases from J, with 18 bases in between. Per the germline V gene, CDR1 is MNHNY and CDR2 is SVGAGI (reference sequence). CDR3 DNA sequence: TGTGCCAGCAGTTCCGGGGGAGCCAGAAGGGACACTGAAGCTTTCTTT. Translated, it gives CASSSGGARRDTEAFF.

A few counts support this clonotype. The CDR3 region has the DNA TGTGCCAGCAGTGAGTCCGGGACTAGCGTTTTGGGGACAGATACGCAGTATTTT. This codes for CASSESGTSVLGTDTQYF. This sequence joins TRBV6-2 or TRBV6-3 and TRBJ2-3; 10 positions match TRBD2. The germline V gene has CDR1 MNHEY and CDR2 SVGEGT. The CDR3 runs 18 residues. V dropped 5 bases and J dropped 3; count of bases not matched to a gene: 14.

This clonotype has only a few counts. J is TRBJ2-7 and V is TRBV20-1; 12 bases match TRBD1. Unmatched junction bases numbered 4, after V lost 2 bases and J lost 5 bases. This CDR3 is 14 amino acids long. Germline-derived CDR1 and CDR2 are DFQATT and SNEGSKA (reference sequence). As DNA, the CDR3 is TGCAGTGCTAGAAAGGGACAGGGGGCCAACGAGCAGTACTTC. The encoded protein is CSARKGQGANEQYF.